A selection of T cell receptor beta chains follows, all from one sample in a study of T cells expressing NK-cell markers. TCRdb reprocessed the 5' RACE reads and reports one entry per CDR3 protein, with no DNA. The sample totals roughly 280,000 distinct CDR3 sequences. Material for sequencing was blood T cells: a sorted CD56 or NKG2C T cell subset, CD4+ or CD8+ T cells, or bulk PBMC T cells (not recorded which). The receptor set was obtained from a man between 18 and 35 years old in good health. CDR3s include the opening cysteine and the closing phenylalanine or tryptophan.

CDR3aa: CASTGKYQETQYF
j_gene: TRBJ2-5
v_gene: TRBV19

CDR3aa: CASSLGVSASLNEQFF
j_gene: TRBJ2-1
v_gene: TRBV13

CDR3aa: CSVGESNEKLFF
j_gene: TRBJ1-4
v_gene: TRBV29-1

CDR3aa: CASSSLLPGLADTDTQYF
j_gene: TRBJ2-3
v_gene: TRBV5-1

CDR3aa: CATRGGAYTEAFF
j_gene: TRBJ1-1
v_gene: TRBV15

CDR3aa: CASSEYGRGYNSPLHF
j_gene: TRBJ1-6
v_gene: TRBV25-1

CDR3aa: CASSPLEWFEQFF
j_gene: TRBJ2-1
v_gene: TRBV18

CDR3aa: CASSVYSSSGNTIYF
j_gene: TRBJ1-3
v_gene: TRBV9

CDR3aa: CASSYFGFPSSEGVHEQYF
j_gene: TRBJ2-7
v_gene: TRBV6-5

CDR3aa: CASSLGREGYNEQFF
j_gene: TRBJ2-1
v_gene: TRBV12-3/TRBV12-4

CDR3aa: CASSEAGLDEQYF
j_gene: TRBJ2-7
v_gene: TRBV5-5

CDR3aa: CASSSKGDLFEQYF
j_gene: TRBJ2-7
v_gene: TRBV7-2

CDR3aa: CASLGFDQPQHF
j_gene: TRBJ1-5
v_gene: TRBV28

CDR3aa: CASSYSLRGPNTEAFF
j_gene: TRBJ1-1
v_gene: TRBV6-5

CDR3aa: CATSRDKDRANTGELFF
j_gene: TRBJ2-2
v_gene: TRBV15

CDR3aa: CASSRLGPGNEQFF
j_gene: TRBJ2-1
v_gene: TRBV12-3/TRBV12-4

CDR3aa: CRGPRQATLGTEAFF
j_gene: TRBJ1-1
v_gene: TRBV20-1

CDR3aa: CASSFSGRENEQFF
j_gene: TRBJ2-1
v_gene: TRBV5-1

CDR3aa: CASSRDYPQGEQYF
j_gene: TRBJ2-7
v_gene: TRBV6-2/TRBV6-3

CDR3aa: CASGSQPGRGNTEAFF
j_gene: TRBJ1-1
v_gene: TRBV12-5

CDR3aa: CSASVPDRGYTQPQHF
j_gene: TRBJ1-5
v_gene: TRBV20-1

CDR3aa: CAISRGTSSYNEQFF
j_gene: TRBJ2-1
v_gene: TRBV10-3